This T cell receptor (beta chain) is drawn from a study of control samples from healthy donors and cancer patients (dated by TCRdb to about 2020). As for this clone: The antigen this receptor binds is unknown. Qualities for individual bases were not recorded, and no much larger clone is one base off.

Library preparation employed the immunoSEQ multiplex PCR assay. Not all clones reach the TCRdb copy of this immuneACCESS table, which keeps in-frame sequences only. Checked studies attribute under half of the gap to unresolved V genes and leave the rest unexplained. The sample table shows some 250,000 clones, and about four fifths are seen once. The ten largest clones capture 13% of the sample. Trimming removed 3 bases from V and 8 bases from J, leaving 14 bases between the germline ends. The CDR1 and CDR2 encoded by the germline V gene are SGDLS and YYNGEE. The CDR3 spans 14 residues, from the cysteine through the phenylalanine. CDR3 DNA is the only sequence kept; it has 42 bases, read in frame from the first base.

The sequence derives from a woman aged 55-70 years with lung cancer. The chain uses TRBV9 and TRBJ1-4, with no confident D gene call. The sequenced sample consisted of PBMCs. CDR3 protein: CASSEGPTGEKLFF. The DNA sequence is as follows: TGTGCCAGCAGCGAGGGCCCTACGGGCGAAAAACTGTTTTTT.